This T cell receptor (beta chain) was identified during a study of T cell repertoires in cytomegalovirus infection. Overall study context: A matching HLA type, together with CMV infection, was signaled by public TCR beta signatures. The study, taken as a whole, reports: The response measured ex vivo was dominated by TCR beta clonotypes (HLA-C-restricted and CMV-specific). Frequencies of public TCR beta families were cumulated, and this identified carriers of CMV plus the relevant HLA.

V was clipped by 5 bases and J by 8 bases; unmatched bases: 8. The CDR3 extends over 13 amino acids. Germline CDR1 and CDR2: SGHTA and FQGTGA. This clonotype was seen repeatedly, ten times or more. Its target is unknown. TCRdb used MiXCR to reprocess the reads, holding one entry per CDR3 protein. The data show 450,000 to 550,000 distinct CDR3 sequences, about 15% seen once. This TCR derives from a human donor in good health (CMV status not recorded). Some clones in this sample may be carry-over from other donors' samples. The rearrangement joins TRBV7-3 to TRBJ1-2; 7 bases align to TRBD1. The sequenced sample consisted of CD8+ T cells from PBMCs. The CDR3 DNA reads TGTGCCAGCAGCATCATCCAAGGGGGCGGCTACACCTTC. Translated, it gives CASSIIQGGGYTF. Complete variable domain (other parts from reference TRBV7-3 and TRBJ1-2): GAGVSQTPSNKVTEKGKYVELRCDPISGHTALYWYRQSLGQGPEFLIYFQGTGAADDSGLPNDRFFAVRPEGSVSTLKIQRTERGDSAVYLCASSIIQGGGYTFGSGTRLTVV.